These 28 T cell receptor beta chains share one sample of origin, sequenced in a study of control samples from healthy donors and cancer patients. The data were produced by immunoSEQ multiplex PCR, yet TCRdb's version contains in-frame clones alone and is incomplete. Among 150,000 to 200,000 clones listed, roughly 95% were seen once. The sequenced sample consisted of blood. The receptors were gathered from a woman aged 55-69 years in good health.

This clone was recorded only once. The V gene is TRBV19, the J gene TRBJ1-6, with TRBD1 as a possible D gene (6 bases). There are 16 residues in the CDR3. Trimming pared 8 bases from V and 1 base from J, leaving 15 bases between. Germline V gives CDR1 LNHDA, CDR2 SQIVND (reference sequence). In DNA form, the CDR3 reads TGTGCCAGTTCGACAGGATGGTGGTCCTATAATTCACCCCTCCACTTT. It translates to CASSTGWWSYNSPLHF.

CDR3 DNA sequence: TGTGCCAGCAGTCAAACAGGGGGCTGGGGTGAAAAACTGTTTTTT. This sequence encodes CASSQTGGWGEKLFF. The chain has TRBV7-9 and TRBJ1-4; 9 nucleotides match TRBD1. The germline gives CDR1 SEHNR, CDR2 FQNEAQ (reference sequence). This CDR3 region has 15 residues. J was trimmed by 7 bases and V by 6 bases; bases with no gene match: 9.

The CDR3 DNA reads as TGTGCCAGCAGCTTGTATGGGGTAAAGGGCACAGATACGCAGTATTTT. Its translation: CASSLYGVKGTDTQYF. The chain has TRBV5-8 and TRBJ2-3; unclear D gene. The CDR3 runs 16 residues. CDR1 and CDR2 from the germline V gene are SGHTS and YDEGEE. Between the trimmed V and J ends, which lost 1 base and 1 base, there was a span of 13 bases.

This chain links TRBV12-5 with TRBJ2-7, with unresolved D. Germline values: CDR1 LGHNT, CDR2 FRNRAP. The CDR3 totals 11 residues. V lost 4 bases and J 5 bases, leaving 6 bases between the germline ends. CDR3 region: CASGYIDEQYF. CDR3 coding DNA: TGTGCTAGTGGTTATATTGACGAGCAGTACTTC.

This clone came up once. V usage is TRBV27 and J usage is TRBJ2-7; D perhaps matches TRBD1 (6 bases). Germline CDR1 MNHEY, CDR2 SMNVEV (reference sequence). The CDR3 extends over 13 amino acids. The ends were cut back, 10 bases at V and 3 bases at J, with 16 bases in the middle. CDR3 region: CATSTGLNYEQYF. In DNA, the CDR3 is TGTGCCACCTCGACAGGACTCAACTACGAGCAGTACTTC.

In its sample, this clone was seen once. CDR3 region: CASSRTGTSEAFF. In DNA form, the CDR3 reads TGTGCCAGTAGTAGGACAGGGACGAGCGAAGCTTTCTTT. This rearrangement joins TRBV19 to TRBJ1-1; 8 bases are a match to TRBD1. The length of the CDR3 is 13 residues. CDR1 LNHDA and CDR2 SQIVND come from the germline V gene (reference sequence). V was pared by 4 bases and J by 8 bases, with 6 bases of the junction left unmatched.

The V call is TRBV5-1, the J call TRBJ2-7, with a possible D match to TRBD2 (5 bases). In germline, CDR1 is SGHRS, CDR2 YFSETQ. V lost 0 bases, J lost 7 bases, and 8 bases lay in between. This CDR3 contains 12 residues. CDR3 amino acids: CASSLGPGEQYF. In DNA, the CDR3 is TGCGCCAGCAGCTTGGGGCCGGGGGAGCAGTACTTC.

The J gene is TRBJ2-7, the V gene TRBV4-2; D is tentatively TRBD1 or TRBD2 (5 bases each). Trimming took off 0 bases at V and 4 bases at J, with 16 bases between the two ends. There are 16 residues in the CDR3. Germline CDR1 is LGHNA and CDR2 is YNFKEQ. The CDR3 spells CASSQDRGPRIYEQYF. The CDR3 nucleotides read TGTGCCAGCAGCCAAGACCGGGGACCTAGGATTTACGAGCAGTACTTC.

The chain couples TRBV7-9 to TRBJ2-1; TRBD1 matches at 9 bases. Germline CDR1 reads SEHNR; CDR2 reads FQNEAQ (reference sequence). V shed 5 bases, J shed 8 bases, and the junction held 7 bases outside the gene matches. This CDR3 is built from 14 residues. For the CDR3, the DNA is TGTGCCAGCAGCCTACAGGGGGCCTTAGATGAGCAGTTCTTC. This translates into CASSLQGALDEQFF.

This chain connects TRBV5-1 to TRBJ2-5; 10 nucleotides align to TRBD2. Unmatched junction bases numbered 10, after V lost 3 bases and J lost 5 bases. The CDR3 loop spans 16 amino acids. Germline V gene data show CDR1 as SGHRS and CDR2 as YFSETQ. The CDR3 spells CASSSTLAGGLETQYF. The CDR3 DNA reads TGCGCCAGCAGCTCCACTTTAGCGGGGGGACTTGAGACCCAGTACTTC. Full variable domain (rest looked up from reference TRBV5-1 and TRBJ2-5): KAGVTQTPRYLIKTRGQQVTLSCSPISGHRSVSWYQQTPGQGLQFLFEYFSETQRNKGNFPGRFSGRQFSNSRSEMNVSTLELGDSALYLCASSSTLAGGLETQYFGPGTRLLVL.

V usage is TRBV4-3 and J usage is TRBJ1-2, with 8 bases matching TRBD1. CDR1 and CDR2 from the germline V gene are LGHNA and YSLEER. The CDR3 covers 14 residues. V trimming: 0 bases; J trimming: 6 bases; junction bases outside the gene matches: 3. The CDR3, as DNA: TGCGCCAGCAGCCAAGATACGACAGGGGATGGCTACACCTTC. This sequence encodes CASSQDTTGDGYTF.

CDR3: CASSENSGGGRNIQYF. CDR3 sequence (DNA): TGTGCCAGCAGTGAAAATTCGGGGGGCGGTCGGAACATTCAGTACTTC. The chain is built from TRBV6-1 and TRBJ2-4, with D possibly matching TRBD2 (7 bases). CDR1 is MNHNS and CDR2 is SASEGT in the germline V gene. This CDR3 region has 16 residues. Trimming shortened V by 2 bases and J by 7 bases, and 18 bases separated the two germline ends.

The chain uses TRBV4-3 and TRBJ1-2; D unclear. Between the trimmed V and J ends, which lost 0 bases and 4 bases, there was a span of 9 bases. CDR3 length: 14 residues. Looked up from germline, CDR1 is LGHNA and CDR2 is YSLEER. The CDR3 loop reads CASSQDRAAYGYTF. The CDR3 nucleotides read TGCGCCAGCAGCCAAGATAGGGCAGCCTATGGCTACACCTTC.

The chain recombines TRBV30 with TRBJ1-5; the D is unclear. CDR1 is GTSNPN, CDR2 SVGIG, per germline (reference sequence). V shed 0 bases and J shed 4 bases, with 10 bases lying between them. The CDR3 spans 14 residues. The CDR3 bases are TGTGCCTGGAGTGTACTAGGTTGGAATCAGCCCCAGCATTTT. Translation gives CAWSVLGWNQPQHF.

The chain has TRBV18 and TRBJ2-7, with unresolved D. The length of the CDR3 is 11 residues. From germline, CDR1 is KGHSH and CDR2 LQKENI. Trimming cost V 4 bases and J 1 base, with 2 bases left between them. The CDR3 coding sequence is TGTGCCAGCTCACAGTCCTACGAGCAGTACTTC. Translated: CASSQSYEQYF. The full variable domain, in which reference TRBV18 and TRBJ2-7 provide the parts outside the CDR3, is NAGVMQNPRHLVRRRGQEARLRCSPMKGHSHVYWYRQLPEEGLKFMVYLQKENIIDESGMPKERFSAEFPKEGPSILRIQQVVRGDSAAYFCASSQSYEQYFGPGTRLTVT.

The chain recombines TRBV5-5 with TRBJ1-5; tentative D call: TRBD1 (5 bases). CDR1 and CDR2 (germline): SGHKS, YYEKEE (reference sequence). The CDR3 contains 16 residues. Trimming took off 2 bases at V and 2 bases at J, with 14 bases between the two ends. The CDR3 DNA reads TGTGCCAGCAGCTTTCGCTGGGGGAATGGCAATCAGCCCCAGCATTTT. Protein product: CASSFRWGNGNQPQHF.

This chain uses TRBV6-2 or TRBV6-3 with TRBJ1-5; TRBD1 agrees at 8 bases. V lost 2 bases, J lost 7 bases, and 7 bases stayed unmatched. The CDR3 runs to 15 residues. CDR1 and CDR2 (germline): MNHEY, SVGEGT. This chain's CDR3 is CASSYGQGWRQPQHF. CDR3 bases: TGTGCCAGCAGTTACGGACAGGGATGGAGGCAGCCCCAGCATTTT.

The chain combines TRBV15 with TRBJ2-5; TRBD1 matches at 7 bases. CDR3 length: 16 residues. The trim removed 0 bases at V and 5 bases at J, leaving 9 bases unmatched. Germline lookup yields CDR1 LNHNV and CDR2 YYDKDF (reference sequence). CDR3 residues: CATSRDDRVIVETQYF. The CDR3 nucleotides are TGTGCCACCAGCAGAGACGACAGGGTCATTGTGGAGACCCAGTACTTC. Using reference TRBV15 and TRBJ2-5 for the parts outside the CDR3, the full variable domain is DAMVIQNPRYQVTQFGKPVTLSCSQTLNHNVMYWYQQKSSQAPKLLFHYYDKDFNNEADTPDNFQSRRPNTSFCFLDIRSPGLGDTAMYLCATSRDDRVIVETQYFGPGTRLLVL.

The chain couples TRBV24-1 to TRBJ2-3; D ambiguous. Germline CDR1 reads KGHDR; CDR2 reads SFDVKD. The CDR3 length is 12 residues. V was clipped by 5 bases and J by 2 bases, with 4 bases between them. As DNA, the CDR3 is TGTGCCACCAGTGCGGCCACAGATACGCAGTATTTT. Its protein is CATSAATDTQYF.

The chain is built from TRBV5-4 and TRBJ1-3; 9 bases are a match to TRBD1. CDR1 SGHNT and CDR2 YYREEE come from the germline V gene (reference sequence). This CDR3 contains 15 residues. Trimming cost V 4 bases and J 4 bases; bases outside gene matches: 6. The chain's CDR3 is CASSAGTGRGNTIYF. The CDR3 DNA reads TGTGCCAGCAGCGCAGGGACAGGGCGGGGAAACACCATATATTTT.

CDR3 sequence reads: CASSYRQGALFF. CDR3 DNA: TGTGCCAGCAGTTATCGACAGGGAGCGCTGTTTTTT. The chain has TRBV6-5 and TRBJ1-4; 7 nucleotides line up with TRBD1. V shed 3 bases, J shed 14 bases, and the junction held 6 bases outside the gene matches. Per the germline V gene, CDR1 is MNHEY and CDR2 is SVGAGI. The CDR3 is 12 residues long.

V and J are TRBV2 and TRBJ2-1, with 9 positions matching TRBD2. The CDR3 has 15 amino acids. The germline gives CDR1 SNHLY, CDR2 FYNNEI. J was trimmed by 5 bases and V by 7 bases; bases with no gene match: 9. CDR3 protein: CASTESGGSHNEQFF. CDR3 coding DNA: TGTGCCAGCACCGAAAGCGGGGGGAGCCACAATGAGCAGTTCTTC.

J is TRBJ1-1 and V is TRBV19; maybe TRBD1 (5 bases). The germline V and J ends were trimmed by 6 bases and 5 bases, with 16 bases remaining between them. The germline gives CDR1 LNHDA, CDR2 SQIVND (reference sequence). There are 14 residues in the CDR3. This CDR3 is CASRMTGERTEAFF. CDR3 in DNA: TGTGCCAGTAGAATGACGGGGGAGAGGACTGAAGCTTTCTTT.

The rearrangement links TRBV30 to TRBJ2-5, with 9 bases fitting TRBD2. The CDR3 loop spans 15 amino acids. Germline V CDR1 and CDR2: GTSNPN, SVGIG (reference sequence). Losses at the gene ends were 3 bases for V and 3 bases for J; bases not matched to a gene: 8. For the CDR3, the DNA is TGTGCCTGGAGGGGTCGGCGGGGGGGGAAAGAGACCCAGTACTTC. Translated: CAWRGRRGGKETQYF.

J is TRBJ1-2 and V is TRBV7-9; unclear D gene. The germline V gene has CDR1 SEHNR and CDR2 FQNEAQ (reference sequence). V was trimmed by 2 bases and J by 2 bases, leaving 6 bases between them. The CDR3 runs to 13 residues. The CDR3 DNA reads TGTGCCAGCAGCTTACAGTACAACTATGGCTACACCTTC. Translating it yields CASSLQYNYGYTF.

This clone occurred a few times. V is TRBV5-1 and J is TRBJ2-7; weak D call: TRBD1 (6 bases). Trimming left V 4 bases short and J 0 bases short, with 14 bases between. This CDR3 is built from 15 residues. Germline V lookup: CDR1 SGHRS, CDR2 YFSETQ. The CDR3 spells CASSPDKGGSYEQYF. DNA for the CDR3: TGCGCCAGCAGCCCAGACAAAGGGGGCTCCTACGAGCAGTACTTC.

This sequence joins TRBV25-1 and TRBJ1-5, with TRBD1 matching 9 bases. V was pared by 8 bases and J by 0 bases, with 8 bases of the junction left unmatched. The CDR3 runs to 16 residues. From germline, CDR1 is MGHDK and CDR2 SYGVNS. The CDR3 nucleotides are TGTGCCAGCGGACCGGGACAGGGTTATAGCAATCAGCCCCAGCATTTT. Translating gives CASGPGQGYSNQPQHF.

The chain carries TRBV6-2 or TRBV6-3 and TRBJ2-2, with D hard to call. Germline V gives CDR1 MNHEY, CDR2 SVGEGT. V lost 0 bases and J 0 bases, leaving 5 bases between the germline ends. This CDR3 comprises 15 residues. As DNA, the CDR3 is TGTGCCAGCAGTTACTCCAGCACGAACACCGGGGAGCTGTTTTTT. Its protein product is CASSYSSTNTGELFF.